This TCR beta chain was sequenced in a study of OX40 agonist ivuxolimab in advanced cancers. Clones were read by immunoSEQ multiplex PCR, and TCRdb kept only the in-frame ones, dropping some. The data contain around 66,000 clones, 75% to 90% of them singletons. This CDR3 has 15 residues. Unmatched junction bases numbered 6, after V lost 3 bases and J lost 6 bases. The germline V gene has CDR1 SEHNR and CDR2 FQNEAQ (reference sequence). Source: CD4+ or CD8+ T cells sorted from blood, taken in a trial of the OX40 agonist ivuxolimab. This clonotype was sampled from an adult with an advanced solid tumor such as melanoma, head and neck, liver or kidney cancer. The V call is TRBV7-9, the J call TRBJ2-1, with 9 bases lining up with TRBD1. The CDR3 coding sequence is TGTGCCAGCAGCTTCGGACAGGGGCTAGGCAATGAGCAGTTCTTC. Translation: CASSFGQGLGNEQFF. The entire variable domain, with the rest obtained from reference TRBV7-9 and TRBJ2-1, is as follows: DTGVSQNPRHKITKRGQNVTFRCDPISEHNRLYWYRQTLGQGPEFLTYFQNEAQLEKSRLLSDRFSAERPKGSFSTLEIQRTEQGDSAMYLCASSFGQGLGNEQFFGPGTRLTVL.